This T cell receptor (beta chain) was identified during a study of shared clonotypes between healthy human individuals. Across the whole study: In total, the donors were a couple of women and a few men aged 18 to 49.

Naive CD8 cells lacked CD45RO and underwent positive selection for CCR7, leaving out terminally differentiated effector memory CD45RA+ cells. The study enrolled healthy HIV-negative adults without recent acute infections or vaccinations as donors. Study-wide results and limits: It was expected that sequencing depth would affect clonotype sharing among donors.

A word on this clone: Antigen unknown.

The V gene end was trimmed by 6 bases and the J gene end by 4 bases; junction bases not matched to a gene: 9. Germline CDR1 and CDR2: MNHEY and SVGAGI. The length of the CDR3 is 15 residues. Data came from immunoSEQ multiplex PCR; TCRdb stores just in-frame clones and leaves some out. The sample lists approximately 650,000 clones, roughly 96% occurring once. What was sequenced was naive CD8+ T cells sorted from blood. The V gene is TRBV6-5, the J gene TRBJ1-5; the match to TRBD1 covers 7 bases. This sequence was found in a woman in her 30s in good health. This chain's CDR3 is CASRQEGAGNQPQHF. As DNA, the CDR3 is TGTGCCAGCAGACAGGAGGGGGCGGGAAATCAGCCCCAGCATTTT.